A single sample gave rise to the 4 T cell receptor beta chains below, sequenced in a study of OX40 agonist ivuxolimab in advanced cancers. This table comes from immunoSEQ multiplex PCR, and its TCRdb copy is limited to in-frame clones, with some not included. Of approximately 12,000 clones in the sample, about 69% were seen once. Sample: CD4+ or CD8+ T cells sorted from blood, taken in a trial of the OX40 agonist ivuxolimab. The source is an adult with an advanced solid tumor such as melanoma, head and neck, liver or kidney cancer.

This clone was seen a few times. The rearrangement links TRBV2 to TRBJ1-1; D is uncertain. V lost 7 bases, J lost 5 bases, and 8 bases lay in between. This CDR3 spans 11 amino acids. Germline-derived CDR1 and CDR2 are SNHLY and FYNNEI. The CDR3 DNA is TGTGCCAGCACCGAAGGGACTGAAGCTTTCTTT. Its protein is CASTEGTEAFF.

V is TRBV4-1 and J is TRBJ2-1; D is tentatively TRBD1 or TRBD2 (5 bases each). Germline CDR1 and CDR2: MGHRA and YSYEKL. CDR3 length: 15 residues. V dropped 3 bases and J dropped 0 bases, with 9 bases sitting between them. The CDR3 loop is CASSQGRSSYNEQFF. The DNA of the CDR3 is TGCGCCAGCAGCCAGGGACGTAGCTCCTACAATGAGCAGTTCTTC.

The rearrangement links TRBV6-6 to TRBJ2-7; TRBD2 might be the D (6 bases). The CDR3 covers 13 residues. From germline, CDR1 is MNHNY and CDR2 SVGAGI (reference sequence). V was pared by 8 bases and J by 0 bases, with 11 bases between. The CDR3 reads CASQGGSSYEQYF. CDR3 nucleotides: TGTGCCAGCCAAGGAGGGAGCTCCTACGAGCAGTACTTC.

CDR3 protein: CASSLGSGGDTQYF. The DNA of the CDR3 is TGTGCCAGCAGCTTAGGATCTGGGGGAGATACGCAGTATTTT. The chain carries TRBV7-9 and TRBJ2-3; D could derive from TRBD1 or TRBD2 (5 bases each). CDR3 length: 14 residues. The germline V gene has CDR1 SEHNR and CDR2 FQNEAQ (reference sequence). V was cut by 1 base and J by 5 bases, with 10 bases left in between.